This TCR beta chain stems from a study of siplizumab effects on memory and regulatory T cells. Assays covered around 100,000 TCR templates per sample. The repertoire was sequenced with immunoSEQ multiplex PCR; TCRdb's copy has only in-frame clones and lacks some. Among around 100,000 clones listed, approximately 94% were seen once. Remarks on this clone: What it binds is unknown.

Overall study findings and caveats: Treatment with siplizumab left mappable alloreactive CD4+ clones averaging roughly 70% Treg-derived, compared with roughly 26% in controls. The alloresponse seemed to draw substantially on naive T cells, which appeared more diverse than memory cells. Of the alloreactive clones, only a minor fraction mapped to unstimulated subsets.

The V end was cut by 2 bases, the J end by 1 base, with 5 bases between. The CDR3 totals 13 residues. The germline V gene has CDR1 MDHEN and CDR2 SYDVKM. The specimen sequenced was non-Treg CD4+ T cells sorted from blood. The clonotype comes from a human donor in good health. This chain uses TRBV28 with TRBJ1-2; no clear D gene. CDR3 DNA: TGTGCCAGCAGTTTAGCGGATAACTATGGCTACACCTTC. Translated: CASSLADNYGYTF.